A single sample gave rise to the 16 T cell receptor beta chains below, sequenced in a study of blood T cells in healthy people across ages. The authors ran a second PCR of roughly 7 to 11 cycles using a sample-barcoded 5' primer and a J-beta primer mix. Each CDR3 protein gets one entry after TCRdb re-called the 5' RACE reads with MiXCR. The sample includes approximately 900,000 distinct CDR3 sequences, under 35% of them seen just once. A further study also used this sample, focusing on T cells of mothers and their children.

The sequenced sample was blood. These receptor sequences come from a woman between 35 and 50 years old in good health.

This clonotype was counted at least ten times. The chain employs TRBV28 and TRBJ1-2; maybe TRBD1 (6 bases). Germline V gene data show CDR1 as MDHEN and CDR2 as SYDVKM. This CDR3 has 17 residues. V lost 2 bases, J lost 7 bases, and 23 bases lay in between. CDR3 sequence reads: CASSLDRGQRVESGYTF. For the CDR3, the DNA is TGTGCCAGCAGTTTAGATCGGGGGCAGAGGGTCGAAAGTGGCTACACCTTC.

The chain couples TRBV11-2 to TRBJ1-6, with D perhaps TRBD1 (6 bases). CDR1 SGHAT and CDR2 FQNNGV come from the germline V gene. V shed 5 bases and J shed 7 bases, with 12 bases lying between them. This CDR3 is built from 14 residues. The DNA for the CDR3 is TGTGCCAGCAGCCTCCAAAGGGGGAATTCACCCCTCCACTTT. Protein sequence: CASSLQRGNSPLHF.

This clonotype came up many times. This chain connects TRBV29-1 to TRBJ2-5; tentatively, D is TRBD1 (6 bases). CDR1 is SQVTM and CDR2 is ANQGSEA in the germline V gene. Trimming removed 4 bases at V and 4 bases at J, with 13 bases between. This CDR3 has 13 residues. DNA for the CDR3: TGCAGCGTTGGGACAGTGGGGAGAGAGACCCAGTACTTC. It translates to CSVGTVGRETQYF.

There are a few counts of this clonotype. This chain uses TRBV6-6 with TRBJ1-6, with unresolved D. This CDR3 has 18 residues. Deletions cut 0 bases from V and 0 bases from J, with 12 bases between. The germline CDR1 and CDR2 sequences are MNHNY and SVGAGI (reference sequence). CDR3 nucleotide sequence: TGTGCCAGCAGTTACTCAGAGGGCAGCAGCTCCTATAATTCACCCCTCCACTTT. Encoded protein: CASSYSEGSSSYNSPLHF.

This clonotype was found many times. The chain uses TRBV6-5 and TRBJ2-7, with 7 nucleotides matching TRBD1. Germline loops: CDR1 MNHEY, CDR2 SVGAGI. The CDR3 extends over 14 amino acids. The V segment lost 6 bases and the J segment 1 base; nucleotides outside the gene matches: 6. The CDR3 region is CASSAPGQSYEQYF. CDR3 in DNA: TGTGCCAGCAGCGCTCCGGGACAGTCCTACGAGCAGTACTTC.

J is TRBJ2-2 and V is TRBV14; tentative D call: TRBD2 (6 bases). The germline V gene encodes CDR1 SGHDN and CDR2 FVKESK. CDR3 length equals 14 residues. Trimming removed 8 bases at V and 6 bases at J, with 16 bases between. In DNA form, the CDR3 reads TGTGCCAGCGGGACTCTGGTCGGGTCCGGGGAGCTGTTTTTT. It specifies CASGTLVGSGELFF.

The chain is built from TRBV28 and TRBJ2-7; D gene unclear. Looked up from germline, CDR1 is MDHEN and CDR2 is SYDVKM. The CDR3 runs 13 residues. Between the trimmed V and J ends, which lost 2 bases and 3 bases, there was a span of 8 bases. CDR3 bases: TGTGCCAGCAGTTTACCGGTAGTCTACGAGCAGTACTTC. Its translation: CASSLPVVYEQYF.

This clonotype was seen a few times. Compared with germline, one end of the junction differs, possibly owing to a read error. For the CDR3, the DNA is TGTACCAGCAGCCAAGTGGCAGGAAGGCGGGACACTGAAGCTTTCTTT. This translates into CTSSQVAGRRDTEAFF. The chain carries TRBV4-2 and TRBJ1-1; D is unresolved. From germline, CDR1 is LGHNA and CDR2 YNFKEQ. This CDR3 is 16 amino acids long.

The gene calls are TRBV12-3 or TRBV12-4 and TRBJ2-1, with 11 positions matching TRBD2. Unmatched junction bases numbered 15, after V lost 2 bases and J lost 0 bases. The CDR3 runs 21 residues. The CDR3 nucleotides read TGTGCCAGCAGTTTAATGAGGATGGGGCTAGCGGGGGGTCCCTCCTACAATGAGCAGTTCTTC. Translated, it gives CASSLMRMGLAGGPSYNEQFF.

A few counts support this clonotype. A much larger clone differs by one base, so this may be a read error. The V call is TRBV9, the J call TRBJ2-7; TRBD2 agrees at 9 bases. V was clipped by 0 bases and J by 7 bases; unmatched bases: 11. Germline CDR1 and CDR2: SGDLS and YYNGEE. The CDR3 has 16 residues. The CDR3 coding sequence is TGTGCCAGCAGCGTAGTAGGCGGGGGGGCCTACAATGAGCAGTACTTC. This sequence encodes CASSVVGGGAYNEQYF.

This clonotype was picked up many times. The chain joins TRBV5-1 to TRBJ2-4; 12 bases match TRBD2. The germline gives CDR1 SGHRS, CDR2 YFSETQ. After removal of 5 bases from V and 0 bases from J, the junction contained 9 bases not matched to a gene. There are 18 residues in the CDR3. The CDR3 sequence: CASRPTSGGDLAKNIQYF. CDR3 bases: TGCGCCAGCAGACCGACTAGCGGGGGCGATCTAGCCAAAAACATTCAGTACTTC.

The chain joins TRBV6-5 to TRBJ1-2; 9 nucleotides align to TRBD1. The CDR3 covers 14 residues. V shed 5 bases and J 4 bases; nucleotides not matched to a gene: 5. Germline lookup yields CDR1 MNHEY and CDR2 SVGAGI. In DNA form, the CDR3 reads TGTGCCAGCAGTAACCGGGACAGGGCCTATGGCTACACCTTC. This gives the protein CASSNRDRAYGYTF.

V gene TRBV9 combines with J gene TRBJ2-1; the D gene is possibly TRBD2 (6 bases). Trimming left V 1 base short and J 1 base short, with 9 bases between. There are 15 residues in the CDR3. CDR1 and CDR2 (germline): SGDLS, YYNGEE. The DNA of the CDR3 is TGTGCCAGCAGCGTATTCGGGGGATCCTACAATGAGCAGTTCTTC. This sequence encodes CASSVFGGSYNEQFF.

The chain links TRBV2 to TRBJ2-1; D may correspond to TRBD1 or TRBD2 (5 bases each). Deletions cut 2 bases from V and 6 bases from J, with 11 bases between. Germline-derived CDR1 and CDR2 are SNHLY and FYNNEI. The CDR3 length is 14 residues. The CDR3 DNA reads as TGTGCCAGCAGTGAATTCTGGGACGTCAATGAGCAGTTCTTC. It yields the protein CASSEFWDVNEQFF.

This clonotype was recorded a few times. The rearrangement links TRBV20-1 to TRBJ2-7, with D possibly being TRBD1 (5 bases). This CDR3 is built from 17 residues. Deletions cut 3 bases from V and 1 base from J, with 22 bases between. Germline CDR1 is DFQATT and CDR2 is SNEGSKA (reference sequence). The CDR3 DNA sequence: TGCAGTGCTAGGGCGATCCCAGACAGCCTAAATTCCTACGAGCAGTACTTC. As protein: CSARAIPDSLNSYEQYF.

This clonotype was observed at least ten times. This sequence joins TRBV4-3 and TRBJ2-4; 7 bases agree with TRBD2. The germline CDR1 and CDR2 sequences are LGHNA and YSLEER. The CDR3 is 14 residues long. The V and J ends lost 4 bases and 6 bases, in that order; junction bases with no gene match: 6. The CDR3 sequence is CASSPAGLGNIQYF. The CDR3, as DNA: TGCGCCAGCAGCCCAGCGGGGTTAGGAAACATTCAGTACTTC.